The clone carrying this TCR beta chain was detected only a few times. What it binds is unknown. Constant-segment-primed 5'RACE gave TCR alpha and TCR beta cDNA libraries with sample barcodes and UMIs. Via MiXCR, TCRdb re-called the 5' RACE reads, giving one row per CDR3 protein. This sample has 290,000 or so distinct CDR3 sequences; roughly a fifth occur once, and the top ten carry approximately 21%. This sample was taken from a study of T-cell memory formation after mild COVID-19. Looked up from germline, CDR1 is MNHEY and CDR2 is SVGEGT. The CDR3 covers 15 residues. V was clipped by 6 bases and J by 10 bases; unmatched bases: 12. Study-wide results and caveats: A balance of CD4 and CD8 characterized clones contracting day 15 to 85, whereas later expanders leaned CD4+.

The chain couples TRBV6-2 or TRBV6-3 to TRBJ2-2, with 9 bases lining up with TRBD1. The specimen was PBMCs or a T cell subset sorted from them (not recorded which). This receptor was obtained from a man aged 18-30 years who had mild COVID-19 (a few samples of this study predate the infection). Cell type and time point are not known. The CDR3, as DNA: TGTGCCAGCAGACGAACGGGACAGGGCCAAGAGGAGCTGTTTTTT. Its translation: CASRRTGQGQEELFF.